This T cell receptor (beta chain) was documented in a study of human T cells and chemical hapten exposure listed by TCRdb under 2021. For the study in its entirety: For sensitization, 2% DPC in acetone was applied to a 2 cm by 2 cm area of upper inner arm skin. Blood samples were taken from patients before sensitization (week 0) and then at 2, 6 and about 24 weeks after DPC sensitization. Peripheral blood TCR repertoire changes were tracked in vivo in alopecia patients during primary and secondary sensitization to the hapten diphenylcyclopropenone (DPC). Patch tests used Finn chambers with 0.01% DPC on the upper back, scored after 6 days by International Contact Dermatitis Research Group standards. Patients additionally received weekly therapeutic DPC doses to the scalp throughout the roughly 24-week study period. The libraries were sequenced as a pool, and the TCR yield per sample differed mostly because of small variations in library volumes within the pool. Roughly 30 alopecia patients provided blood for TCR sequencing at one to four time points (pre-sensitization, 2, 6 and 24 weeks). The patient cohort, mostly female, included alopecia areata with under or over 50% scalp involvement, alopecia totalis and alopecia universalis. The paper's findings and limits, for the study overall: Alopecia, a presumed autoimmune disease, was present in all patients, so the immune response of the patients might differ from that of healthy individuals. DPC sensitization did not change how many TCRs were above 1 in 1000 frequency, and no evidence was found of alterations in global repertoire structure. Expanded TCRs formed significantly more large CDR3 similarity clusters than pre-sensitization or healthy control sets, consistent with antigen-driven responses. After repeated subsampling, the strength of the expansion versus patch-test correlation and the threshold at which it became significant changed. A positive correlation was found between the number of PT1 expanded TCRs and patch test score, with significance reached at thresholds 8, 16 and 32 but not 4.

The time point label on this specimen signifies: patch test 2, 6 weeks after DPC sensitization. The treatment or condition label, read with the paper, signifies: therapeutic diphenylcyclopropenone sensitization with weekly scalp DPC. At each patch-test visit, blood was drawn before the patch test was applied. To be eligible, patients had to be aged 18 to 70, diagnosed with alopecia and judged suitable for DPC therapy, while pregnant patients were excluded. Total RNA was extracted from unfractionated whole blood that had been collected in Tempus Blood RNA tubes. V loses 5 bases, J loses 0 bases, and the germline ends lie 5 bases apart. Spanning cysteine to phenylalanine, the CDR3 consists of 13 amino acids. Only the CDR3 portion is preserved as DNA: 39 bases, with reading frame beginning at the first base. Libraries were constructed by RACE. This sample was sequenced with a NextSeq 500. Library preparation attached unique molecular identifiers to individual cDNA molecules for quantitative, reproducible TCR counting. Both TCR alpha and TCR beta chains were sequenced from each blood RNA sample. Per the source publication's procedure: The median number of TCRs per sample was some 100,000, ranging from roughly 20,000 to 700,000. The Decombinator software suite was used to annotate V, J and CDR3 in the TCR reads. For PS versus PT1 abundance plots, all samples were subsampled to the same number of TCRs (28,000). Expanded TCRs were defined as absent before sensitization and observed at least eight times at the 2-week time point. TCRdb passed the public sequencing reads through fastp at Q25 and MiXCR, retaining productive beta sequences. All rows with the same CDR3 protein become a single entry with the most common DNA and genes. Clone size and V and J calls follow TCRdb, not the original study. This sample comprises about 73,000 distinct CDR3 sequences, 8.5% of them detected only once. The top ten constitute about 3.5% of the sample.

In its sample, this clonotype was seen many times. Its antigen has not been determined. One base away there is no much larger clone; base qualities are not given. The rearranged segments are TRBV12-3 or TRBV12-4 and TRBJ2-1, with no confident D gene call. The origin of this receptor is a woman in her forties or fifties with alopecia areata. Some clones in this sample may be carry-over from other donors' samples. The sequenced sample was whole blood, obtained in connection with sensitization to the hapten diphenylcyclopropenone (DPC). The CDR3 region has the sequence CASSPDSYNEQFF. The DNA sequence is TGTGCCAGCAGTCCCGACTCCTACAATGAGCAGTTCTTC.